The 13 T cell receptor beta chains given below trace back to one sample, sequenced in a study of low-dose radiotherapy and immunotherapy resistance in tumors. TRAV- and TRBV-specific primers were used for first-strand cDNA, which covered alpha and beta chains. A roughly 20-cycle PCR with a constant-region primer and V-primer adapter amplified TCRs. In TCRdb, the reads were re-called with MiXCR into one record per CDR3 protein. The sample holds roughly 10,000 distinct CDR3 sequences; 50% to 70% are singletons and the top ten take approximately 12%. These receptors were obtained from a human donor with advanced metastatic prostate, ovarian, gallbladder or colorectal cancer (not recorded which). This table probably holds off-target reads from a library built for another chain.

The chain couples TRBV7-2 to TRBJ2-1, with 10 bases identical to TRBD1. Unmatched junction bases numbered 4, after V lost 5 bases and J lost 0 bases. The CDR3 is 16 amino acids. Looked up from germline, CDR1 is SGHTA and CDR2 is FQGNSA. This CDR3 reads CASSMDRGYSYNEQFF. The CDR3 DNA sequence: TGTGCCAGCAGCATGGACAGGGGGTACTCCTACAATGAGCAGTTCTTC.

The chain uses TRBV23-1 and TRBJ1-5; weak D call: TRBD1 (6 bases). TRBV23-1 belongs to the ORF category, with a function that is uncertain. The V end lost 2 bases, the J end lost 6 bases, and 17 bases lay between the germline ends. CDR3 length: 16 residues. The CDR3 region has the DNA TGCGCCAGCAGTCAAGGAAGGGGGAGCCGGGGTCAGCCCCAGCATTTT. Translating gives CASSQGRGSRGQPQHF.

The chain's CDR3 is CASRETGGTGAKNIQYF. As DNA, the CDR3 is TGCGCCAGCAGGGAGACAGGGGGGACGGGAGCCAAAAACATTCAGTACTTC. J is TRBJ2-4 and V is TRBV5-1; 9 bases fit TRBD1. Germline V CDR1 and CDR2: SGHRS, YFSETQ. The CDR3 contains 17 residues. The J segment lost 0 bases and the V segment lost 5 bases, leaving 9 bases of the junction unmatched. The complete variable domain, with remaining parts taken from reference TRBV5-1 and TRBJ2-4, reads KAGVTQTPRYLIKTRGQQVTLSCSPISGHRSVSWYQQTPGQGLQFLFEYFSETQRNKGNFPGRFSGRQFSNSRSEMNVSTLELGDSALYLCASRETGGTGAKNIQYFGAGTRLSVL.

This clonotype was seen a few times. In DNA form, the CDR3 reads TGTGCCATCACGGGACAGGGTGACTATGGCTACACCTTC. This translates into CAITGQGDYGYTF. The chain combines TRBV10-3 with TRBJ1-2; TRBD1 aligns across 9 bases. Looked up from germline, CDR1 is ENHRY and CDR2 is SYGVKD. The CDR3 runs to 13 residues. The trim removed 7 bases at V and 3 bases at J, leaving 3 bases unmatched.

This clonotype is judged hyperexpanded. The chain recombines TRBV28 with TRBJ2-5, with no clear D. The CDR3 is 15 amino acids. Trimming stripped 3 bases from V and 0 bases from J, with 11 bases between. Germline V gene lookup returns CDR1 MDHEN and CDR2 SYDVKM. The CDR3 here is CASSLTRPYQETQYF. The DNA of the CDR3 is TGTGCCAGCAGTTTGACGCGGCCGTACCAAGAGACCCAGTACTTC.

This chain joins TRBV5-4 and TRBJ2-1, with D hard to call. The CDR3 consists of 12 residues. V was trimmed by 3 bases and J by 12 bases, leaving 13 bases between them. The V gene's germline CDR1 is SGHNT and CDR2 YYREEE (reference sequence). The DNA of the CDR3 is TGTGCCAGCAGCTGGGTCCGGGCCCCGCAGTTCTTC. Protein: CASSWVRAPQFF.

The chain employs TRBV9 and TRBJ2-6; possible D gene TRBD2, 6 bases. The germline V gene has CDR1 SGDLS and CDR2 YYNGEE. CDR3 length: 15 residues. Trimming stripped 3 bases from V and 4 bases from J, with 11 bases between. CDR3 sequence reads: CASSEEGRGANVLTF. Written as DNA, the CDR3 is TGTGCCAGCAGCGAGGAGGGAAGAGGGGCCAACGTCCTGACTTTC. The full variable domain, with the rest looked up from reference TRBV9 and TRBJ2-6, is DSGVTQTPKHLITATGQRVTLRCSPRSGDLSVYWYQQSLDQGLQFLIQYYNGEERAKGNILERFSAQQFPDLHSELNLSSLELGDSALYFCASSEEGRGANVLTFGAGSRLTVL.

V usage is TRBV20-1 and J usage is TRBJ2-1; D possibly corresponds to TRBD1 (7 bases). Germline V lookup: CDR1 DFQATT, CDR2 SNEGSKA (reference sequence). The CDR3 has 17 amino acids. Trimming removed 3 bases from V and 7 bases from J, with 25 bases in between. The CDR3 coding sequence is TGCAGTGCTAGCCTGGCGGAGGGGGCCGTGTTGAGGAATGAGCAGTTCTTC. This sequence encodes CSASLAEGAVLRNEQFF.

This chain uses TRBV28 with TRBJ2-1; 10 positions match TRBD2. CDR1 is MDHEN, CDR2 SYDVKM, per germline. Trimming removed 3 bases from V and 4 bases from J; junction bases left unmatched: 6. The CDR3 length is 16 residues. The CDR3 DNA is TGTGCCAGCAGTTTCCGGGGACTAGCGTTATACAATGAGCAGTTCTTC. It translates to CASSFRGLALYNEQFF. Variable domain in full (rest from reference TRBV28 and TRBJ2-1): DVKVTQSSRYLVKRTGEKVFLECVQDMDHENMFWYRQDPGLGLRLIYFSYDVKMKEKGDIPEGYSVSREKKERFSLILESASTNQTSMYLCASSFRGLALYNEQFFGPGTRLTVL.

The V call is TRBV5-4, the J call TRBJ1-5, with a possible D match to TRBD1 (5 bases). Trimming removed 0 bases at V and 1 base at J, with 8 bases between. CDR1 is SGHNT, CDR2 YYREEE, per germline (reference sequence). The CDR3 totals 15 residues. For the CDR3, the DNA is TGTGCCAGCAGCTTGGTTCCAGGGAGCAATCAGCCCCAGCATTTT. Translating it yields CASSLVPGSNQPQHF.

The gene calls are TRBV6-5 and TRBJ1-5; D gene uncertain. The germline V gene encodes CDR1 MNHEY and CDR2 SVGAGI. Trimming stripped 6 bases from V and 7 bases from J, with 10 bases between. CDR3 length: 12 amino acids. CDR3 in amino acids: CASSALGQPQHF. The CDR3 DNA follows: TGTGCCAGCAGCGCACTAGGGCAGCCCCAGCATTTT.

V gene TRBV4-1 combines with J gene TRBJ1-5; D ambiguous. This CDR3 comprises 14 residues. The V gene lost 3 bases and the J gene lost 3 bases, with 9 bases spanning the gap. CDR1 is MGHRA, CDR2 YSYEKL, per germline. As DNA, the CDR3 is TGCGCCAGCAGCCATCGAGGGAACAATCAGCCCCAGCATTTT. Its protein product is CASSHRGNNQPQHF.

The rearrangement links TRBV5-1 to TRBJ2-7; TRBD2 aligns across 7 bases. Germline CDR1 reads SGHRS; CDR2 reads YFSETQ. This CDR3 has 15 residues. J lost 0 bases, V lost 2 bases, and 5 bases had no gene match. The CDR3 spells CASSFTSVSSYEQYF. CDR3 DNA: TGCGCCAGCAGCTTCACTAGCGTTAGCTCCTACGAGCAGTACTTC.